A selection of T cell receptor beta chains follows, all from one sample in a study of T cells in narcolepsy. Some clones are missing from TCRdb's copy, which holds only in-frame ones; the method was immunoSEQ multiplex PCR. Of fewer than 30,000 clones listed, about nine tenths were seen once; the top ten hold 0.95% to 1.3%. Sequenced input: CD45RA- memory CD4+ T cells from PBMCs. The source of these receptors is a human donor with narcolepsy. The CDR3 runs from the conserved cysteine through the conserved F or W. The D gene is left open where the match is weak.

TRBD1,TRBJ1-2,TRBV2,CASRDEQGPGGYTF,TGTGCCAGCAGGGACGAACAGGGGCCCGGGGGCTACACCTTC
-,TRBJ2-4,TRBV5-5,CASSGTAGIDKNIQYF,TGTGCCAGCAGTGGGACCGCGGGGATAGACAAAAACATTCAGTACTTC
TRBD1,TRBJ1-1,TRBV5-1,CASSSGQGDTEAFF,TGCGCCAGCAGCTCTGGACAGGGGGACACTGAAGCTTTCTTT
-,TRBJ2-2,TRBV2,CASRGNRGPANTGELFF,TGTGCCAGCAGGGGTAATCGGGGACCAGCGAACACCGGGGAGCTGTTTTTT
-,TRBJ2-1,TRBV18,CASSPQEDEQFF,TGTGCCAGCTCACCACAAGAGGATGAGCAGTTCTTC
-,TRBJ2-5,TRBV28,CASNPGGGGKETQYF,TGTGCCAGCAACCCTGGCGGGGGCGGGAAAGAGACCCAGTACTTC
-,TRBJ2-3,TRBV10-1,CASSRTSSTDTQYF,TGCGCCAGCAGCAGGACCTCAAGCACAGATACGCAGTATTTT
-,TRBJ1-5,TRBV5-8,CASSLEQGGQPQHF,TGTGCCAGCAGCTTGGAGCAGGGAGGTCAGCCCCAGCATTTT
TRBD1,TRBJ1-3,TRBV6-1,CASRDQGATNTIYF,TGTGCCAGCAGAGATCAGGGGGCAACGAACACCATATATTTT
-,TRBJ2-5,TRBV5-1,CASSPGRTQETQYF,TGCGCCAGCAGCCCGGGACGGACCCAAGAGACCCAGTACTTC